What follows describes a single TCR beta chain. This clone was observed at least ten times. The antigen it recognizes is unknown. Per-nucleotide qualities are absent, and no much larger clonotype sits a single base away. The sample comes from a study of metastatic and nonmetastatic thyroid tumors (dated by TCRdb to the early 2020s). For the wider study: For patients with malignant and with benign thyroid disease, the researchers compared repertoires between peripheral blood samples and tumor or nodule tissue samples. Overall study results and their limits: In both blood and tumor samples, malignant tumors were reported to have significantly higher TCR beta diversity than benign nodules.

The CDR3 holds 17 amino acids from the cysteine to the phenylalanine. The read is trimmed to its CDR3 DNA, 51 bases read in frame from base 1. Based on the germline V gene, the CDR1 and CDR2 sequences are SGDLS and YYNGEE. Trimming costs V 4 bases and J 4 bases, and their ends lie 23 bases apart. No patient had received any treatment before thyroid surgery. Patient clinical samples collected from about 2011 to 2018 were retrospectively analysed using T-cell receptor beta sequencing. Receptor libraries were prepared by PCR. The sequencer listed for this sample is Illumina HiSeq 4000. The TCR beta-chain CDR3 region of each patient was profiled by high-throughput sequencing. In the authors' own workflow: Drawing on CDR3 differences between clinicopathological groups, the researchers built a classifier meant to tell apart patients with distant-metastatic papillary thyroid cancer. The Shannon index was used to assess repertoire diversity, and the Morisita-Horn index was used to assess tumor-blood repertoire similarity. Using fastp at Q25 and MiXCR, TCRdb reprocessed the public reads and kept productive beta chains. Clone size and V and J calls follow TCRdb, not the original study. This sample comprises some 39,000 clones, 16% of them detected only once. The ten largest make up 22% of the sample.

The chain is made from TRBV9 and TRBJ1-1; the D region possibly corresponds to TRBD1 (6 bases align). The source is a female donor with papillary thyroid cancer or a benign thyroid nodule (not recorded which). Some clones in this sample may be carry-over from other donors' samples. The specimen was blood. DNA sequence: TGTGCCAGCAGCCCCCGACAGGCGGCCCCGAACCCCACTGAAGCTTTCTTT. Its amino acids are CASSPRQAAPNPTEAFF.